This TCR beta chain came from a study of blood T cell repertoires in COVID-19. Study summary: PBMCs, B-cell-depleted T cells, or T cells provided the cDNA or gDNA that made up the material.

This CDR3 comprises 15 residues. Germline values: CDR1 SGHNT, CDR2 YENEEA. V was pared by 5 bases and J by 4 bases, with 15 bases between. Some clones are missing from TCRdb's copy, which holds only in-frame ones; the method was immunoSEQ multiplex PCR. The sample lists about 210,000 clones; roughly four fifths were seen once. This clone turned up a few times. The chain joins TRBV11-3 to TRBJ2-1; D is possibly TRBD2 (7 bases). Sequenced: peripheral blood. This clonotype was sampled from a woman aged 40-49 years with acute or convalescent COVID-19. CDR3 DNA: TGTGCCAGCAGCGTTCTGGCGGGGGCTTACAATGAGCAGTTCTTC. As protein: CASSVLAGAYNEQFF.